This T cell receptor (beta chain) was sequenced in a study of blood T cell repertoires in COVID-19. As originally analysed: Reference gene primer amplification gave nucleated cell count estimates. Libraries were prepared by immunoSEQ multiplex PCR; TCRdb keeps only in-frame clonotypes and omits some of them. That table is the source of V, J and clone size, and D and trimming were worked out from the DNA. The sample has about 47,000 clones; roughly 90% are singletons. The CDR3 is 14 amino acids. V dropped 0 bases and J dropped 2 bases, with 6 bases sitting between them. Germline V gives CDR1 SGHKS, CDR2 YYEKEE (reference sequence).

Sequencing was carried out using peripheral blood. The genes are TRBV5-5 and TRBJ2-1; unclear D gene. This TCR was recovered from a man aged 50-59 years with active COVID-19. The CDR3 is CASSLGSPYNEQFF. The CDR3 bases are TGTGCCAGCAGCTTGGGGAGCCCCTACAATGAGCAGTTCTTC.